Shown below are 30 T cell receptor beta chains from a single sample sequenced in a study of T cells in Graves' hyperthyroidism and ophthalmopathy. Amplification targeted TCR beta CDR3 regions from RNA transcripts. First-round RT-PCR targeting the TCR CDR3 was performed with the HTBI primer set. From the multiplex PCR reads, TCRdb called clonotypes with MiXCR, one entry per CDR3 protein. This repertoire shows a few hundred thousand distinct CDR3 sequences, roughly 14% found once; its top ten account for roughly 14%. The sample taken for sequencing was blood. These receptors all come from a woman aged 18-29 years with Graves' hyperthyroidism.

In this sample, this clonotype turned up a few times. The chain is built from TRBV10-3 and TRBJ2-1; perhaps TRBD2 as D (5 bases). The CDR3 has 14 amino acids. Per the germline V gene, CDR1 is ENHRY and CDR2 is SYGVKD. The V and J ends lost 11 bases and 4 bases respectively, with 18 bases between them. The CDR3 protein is CAANPGREYNEQFF. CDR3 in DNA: TGTGCCGCGAACCCTGGCCGGGAATACAATGAGCAGTTCTTC.

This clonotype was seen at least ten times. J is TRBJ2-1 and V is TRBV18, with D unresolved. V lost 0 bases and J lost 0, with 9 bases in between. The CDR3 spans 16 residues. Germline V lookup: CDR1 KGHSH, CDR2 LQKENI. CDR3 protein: CASSPPELSSYNEQFF. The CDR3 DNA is TGTGCCAGCTCACCACCAGAGTTAAGCTCCTACAATGAGCAGTTCTTC.

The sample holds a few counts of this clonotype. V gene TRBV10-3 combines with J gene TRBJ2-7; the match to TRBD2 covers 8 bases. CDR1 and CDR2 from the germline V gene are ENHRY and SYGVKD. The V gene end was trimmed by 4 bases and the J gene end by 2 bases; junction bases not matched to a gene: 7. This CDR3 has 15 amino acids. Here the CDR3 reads CAISGKEGLAYEQYF. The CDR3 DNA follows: TGTGCCATCAGTGGGAAGGAGGGACTAGCCTACGAGCAGTACTTC.

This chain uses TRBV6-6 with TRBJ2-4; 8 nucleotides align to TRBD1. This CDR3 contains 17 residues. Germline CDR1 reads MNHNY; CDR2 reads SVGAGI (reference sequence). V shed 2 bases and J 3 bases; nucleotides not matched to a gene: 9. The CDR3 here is CASSYARQGSVKNIQYF. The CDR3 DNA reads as TGTGCCAGCAGTTACGCAAGACAGGGGTCGGTCAAAAACATTCAGTACTTC.

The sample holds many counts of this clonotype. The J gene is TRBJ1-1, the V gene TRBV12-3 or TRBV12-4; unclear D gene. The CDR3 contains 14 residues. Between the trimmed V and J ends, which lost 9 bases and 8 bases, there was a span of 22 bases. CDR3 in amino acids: CASSGRGSYGEAFF. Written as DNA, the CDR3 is TGTGCCAGTTCGGGGAGAGGGAGCTATGGAGAAGCTTTCTTT.

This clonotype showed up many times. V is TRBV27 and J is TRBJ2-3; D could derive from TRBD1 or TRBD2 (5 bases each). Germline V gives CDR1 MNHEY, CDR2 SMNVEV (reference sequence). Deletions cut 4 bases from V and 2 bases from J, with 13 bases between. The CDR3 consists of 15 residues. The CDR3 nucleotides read TGTGCCAGCAGTTCCGGGACGGCACACACAGATACGCAGTATTTT. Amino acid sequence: CASSSGTAHTDTQYF.

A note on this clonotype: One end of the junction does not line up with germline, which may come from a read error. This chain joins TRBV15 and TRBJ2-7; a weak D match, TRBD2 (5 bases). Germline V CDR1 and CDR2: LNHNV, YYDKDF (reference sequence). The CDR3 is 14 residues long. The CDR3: CVTNRGNTGYEQYF. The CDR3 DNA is TGTGTCACCAACAGAGGGAATACGGGCTACGAGCAGTACTTC.

The CDR3 coding sequence is TGTGCCAGTGGGGGGACAGGGTCCTATGGCTACACCTTC. Translation gives CASGGTGSYGYTF. J is TRBJ1-2 and V is TRBV19; 9 nucleotides agree with TRBD1. After removal of 8 bases from V and 4 bases from J, the junction contained 5 bases not matched to a gene. CDR1 is LNHDA and CDR2 is SQIVND in the germline V gene (reference sequence). This CDR3 comprises 13 residues.

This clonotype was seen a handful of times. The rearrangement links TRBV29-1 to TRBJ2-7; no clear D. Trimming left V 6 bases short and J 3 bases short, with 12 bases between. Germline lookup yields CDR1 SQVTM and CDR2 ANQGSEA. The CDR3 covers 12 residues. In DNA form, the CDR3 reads TGCAGCGTAACAGCGTTGAACTACGAGCAGTACTTC. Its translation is CSVTALNYEQYF.

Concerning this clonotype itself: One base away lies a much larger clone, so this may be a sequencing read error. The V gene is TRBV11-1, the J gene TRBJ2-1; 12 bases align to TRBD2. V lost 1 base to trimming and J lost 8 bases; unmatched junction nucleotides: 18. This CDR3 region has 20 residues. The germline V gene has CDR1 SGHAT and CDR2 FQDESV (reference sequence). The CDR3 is CASSLVASGRGARSAHEQFF. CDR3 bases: TGTGCCAGCAGCTTAGTAGCTAGCGGGAGGGGAGCACGTTCAGCACATGAGCAGTTCTTC.

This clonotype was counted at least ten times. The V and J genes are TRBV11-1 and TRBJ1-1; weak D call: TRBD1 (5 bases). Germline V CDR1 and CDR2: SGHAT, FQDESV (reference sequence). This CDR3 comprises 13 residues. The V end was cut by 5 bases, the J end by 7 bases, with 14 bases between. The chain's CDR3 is CASSPGGTGEAFF. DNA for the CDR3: TGTGCCAGCAGCCCGGGGGGAACGGGTGAAGCTTTCTTT.

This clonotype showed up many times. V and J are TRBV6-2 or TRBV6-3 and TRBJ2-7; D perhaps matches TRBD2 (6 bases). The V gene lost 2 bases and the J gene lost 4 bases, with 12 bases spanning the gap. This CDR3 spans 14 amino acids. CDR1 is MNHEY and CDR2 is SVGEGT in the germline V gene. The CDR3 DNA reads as TGTGCCAGCAGTTACGATCCAGGGAGGTACGAGCAGTACTTC. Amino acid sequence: CASSYDPGRYEQYF.

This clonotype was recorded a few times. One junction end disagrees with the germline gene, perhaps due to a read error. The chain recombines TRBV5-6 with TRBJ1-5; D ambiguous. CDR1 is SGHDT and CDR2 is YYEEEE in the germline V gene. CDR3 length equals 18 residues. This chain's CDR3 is CASESFSHSRTSSQPQHF. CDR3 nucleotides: TGTGCCAGCGAGAGTTTTAGCCACTCACGGACTAGCAGTCAGCCCCAGCATTTT.

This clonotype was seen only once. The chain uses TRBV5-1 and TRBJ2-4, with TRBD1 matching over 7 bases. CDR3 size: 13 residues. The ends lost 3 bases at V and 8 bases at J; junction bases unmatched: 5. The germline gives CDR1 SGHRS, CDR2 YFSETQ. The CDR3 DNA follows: TGCGCCAGCAGCTCGGACAGGTTGGACATTCAGTACTTC. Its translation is CASSSDRLDIQYF.

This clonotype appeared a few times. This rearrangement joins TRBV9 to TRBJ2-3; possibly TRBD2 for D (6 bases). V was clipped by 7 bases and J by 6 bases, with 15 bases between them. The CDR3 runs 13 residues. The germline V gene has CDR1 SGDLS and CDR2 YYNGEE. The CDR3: CASGGLTADTQYF. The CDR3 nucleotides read TGTGCCAGCGGAGGACTAACTGCCGATACGCAGTATTTT.

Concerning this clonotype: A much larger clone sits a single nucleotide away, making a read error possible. DNA of the CDR3: TGCAGCCTGGCGAGACTTGAAGCTTTCTTT. Its protein product is CSLARLEAFF. The chain joins TRBV20-1 to TRBJ1-1; unclear D gene. Germline CDR1 and CDR2: DFQATT and SNEGSKA (reference sequence). The CDR3 consists of 10 residues.

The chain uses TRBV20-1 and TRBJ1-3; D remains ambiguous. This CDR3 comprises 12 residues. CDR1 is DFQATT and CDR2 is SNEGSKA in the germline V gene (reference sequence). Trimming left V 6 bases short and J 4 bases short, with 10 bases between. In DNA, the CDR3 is TGCAGTGCCTCGAAGACCGGAAACACCATATATTTT. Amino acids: CSASKTGNTIYF.

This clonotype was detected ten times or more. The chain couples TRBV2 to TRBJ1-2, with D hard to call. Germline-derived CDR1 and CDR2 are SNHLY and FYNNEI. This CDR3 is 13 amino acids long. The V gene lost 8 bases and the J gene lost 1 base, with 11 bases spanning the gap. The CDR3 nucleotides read TGTGCCAGCTTTCGGACCGGTAACTATGGCTACACCTTC. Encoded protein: CASFRTGNYGYTF. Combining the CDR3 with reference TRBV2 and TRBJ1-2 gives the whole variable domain EPEVTQTPSHQVTQMGQEVILRCVPISNHLYFYWYRQILGQKVEFLVSFYNNEISEKSEIFDDQFSVERPDGSNFTLKIRSTKLEDSAMYFCASFRTGNYGYTFGSGTRLTVV.

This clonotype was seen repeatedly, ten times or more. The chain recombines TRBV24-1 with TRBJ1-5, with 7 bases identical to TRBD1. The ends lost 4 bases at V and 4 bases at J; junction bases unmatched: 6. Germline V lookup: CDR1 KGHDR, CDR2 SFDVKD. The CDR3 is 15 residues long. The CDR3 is CATSEGTDLNQPQHF. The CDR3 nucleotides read TGTGCCACCAGTGAGGGGACAGACCTTAATCAGCCCCAGCATTTT.

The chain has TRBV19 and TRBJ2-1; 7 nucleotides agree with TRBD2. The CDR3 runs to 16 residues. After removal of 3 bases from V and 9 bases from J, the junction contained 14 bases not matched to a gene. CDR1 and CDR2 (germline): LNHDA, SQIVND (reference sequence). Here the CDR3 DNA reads TGTGCCAGTAGTATTGAGGCGGGAGCCCTTCTGCTTGAGCAGTTCTTC. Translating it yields CASSIEAGALLLEQFF.

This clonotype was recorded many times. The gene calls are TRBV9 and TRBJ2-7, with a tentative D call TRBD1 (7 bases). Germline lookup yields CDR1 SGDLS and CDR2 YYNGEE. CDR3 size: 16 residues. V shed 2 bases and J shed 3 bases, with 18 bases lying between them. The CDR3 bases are TGTGCCAGCAGCGTTAGGAGGGGGCAGGAAGACTACGAGCAGTACTTC. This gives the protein CASSVRRGQEDYEQYF.

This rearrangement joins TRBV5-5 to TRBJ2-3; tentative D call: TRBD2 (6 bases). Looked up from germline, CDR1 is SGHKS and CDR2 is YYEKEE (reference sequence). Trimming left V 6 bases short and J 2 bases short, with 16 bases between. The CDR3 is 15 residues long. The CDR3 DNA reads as TGTGCCAGCATCGGGGGTCCGTCAGACACAGATACGCAGTATTTT. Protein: CASIGGPSDTDTQYF.

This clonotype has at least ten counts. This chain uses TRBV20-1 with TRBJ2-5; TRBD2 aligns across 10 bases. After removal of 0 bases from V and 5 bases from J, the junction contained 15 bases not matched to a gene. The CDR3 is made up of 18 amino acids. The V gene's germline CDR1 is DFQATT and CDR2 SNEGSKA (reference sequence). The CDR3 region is CSARDLAAAGGPRETQYF. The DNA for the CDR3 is TGCAGTGCTAGAGATCTCGCGGCAGCGGGAGGGCCTAGGGAGACCCAGTACTTC.

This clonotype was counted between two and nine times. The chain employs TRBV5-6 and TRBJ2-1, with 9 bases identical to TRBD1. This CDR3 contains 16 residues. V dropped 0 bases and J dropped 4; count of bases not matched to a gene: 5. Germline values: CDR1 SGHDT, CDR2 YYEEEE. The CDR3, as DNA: TGTGCCAGCAGCTTGGTCGACAGGGGGGGTTACAATGAGCAGTTCTTC. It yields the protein CASSLVDRGGYNEQFF.

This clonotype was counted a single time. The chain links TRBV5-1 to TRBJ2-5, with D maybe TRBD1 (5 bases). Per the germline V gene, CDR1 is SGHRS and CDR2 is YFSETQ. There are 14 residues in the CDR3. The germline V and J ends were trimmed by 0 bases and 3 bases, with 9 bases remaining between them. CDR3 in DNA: TGCGCCAGCAGCTTGGTTGGCAGGGAAGAGACCCAGTACTTC. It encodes CASSLVGREETQYF.

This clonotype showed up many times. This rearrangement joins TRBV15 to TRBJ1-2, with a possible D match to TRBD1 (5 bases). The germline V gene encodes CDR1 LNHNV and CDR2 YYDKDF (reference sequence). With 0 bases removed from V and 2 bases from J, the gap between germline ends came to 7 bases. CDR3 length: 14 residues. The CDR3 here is CATSREWGNYGYTF. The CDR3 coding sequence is TGTGCCACCAGCAGAGAGTGGGGGAACTATGGCTACACCTTC.

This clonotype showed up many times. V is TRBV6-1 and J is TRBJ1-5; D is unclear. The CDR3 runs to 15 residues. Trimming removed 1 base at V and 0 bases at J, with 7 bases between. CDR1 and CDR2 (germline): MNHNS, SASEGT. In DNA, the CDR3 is TGTGCCAGCAGTGAAGGACTGATTAGCAATCAGCCCCAGCATTTT. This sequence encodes CASSEGLISNQPQHF.

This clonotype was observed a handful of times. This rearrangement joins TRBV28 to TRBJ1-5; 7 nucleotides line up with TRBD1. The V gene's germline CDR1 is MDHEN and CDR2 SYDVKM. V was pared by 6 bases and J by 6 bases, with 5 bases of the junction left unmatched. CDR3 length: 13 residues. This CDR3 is CASRKTGTQPQHF. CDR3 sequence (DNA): TGTGCCAGCAGGAAGACAGGGACTCAGCCCCAGCATTTT.

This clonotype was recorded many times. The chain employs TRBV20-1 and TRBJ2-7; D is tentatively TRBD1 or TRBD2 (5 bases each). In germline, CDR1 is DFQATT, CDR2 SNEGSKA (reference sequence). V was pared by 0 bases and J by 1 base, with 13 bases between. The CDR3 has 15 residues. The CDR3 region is CSARDGTSLSYEQYF. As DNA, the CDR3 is TGCAGTGCTAGAGATGGGACGTCCCTTTCCTACGAGCAGTACTTC.

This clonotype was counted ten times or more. As DNA, the CDR3 is TGTGCCAGCAGCGCGCGACAGGGACTCCAAGAGACCCAGTACTTC. It codes for CASSARQGLQETQYF. The rearrangement joins TRBV11-1 to TRBJ2-5; perhaps TRBD1 as D (7 bases). CDR1 and CDR2 from the germline V gene are SGHAT and FQDESV (reference sequence). Deletions cut 5 bases from V and 1 base from J, with 14 bases between. There are 15 residues in the CDR3. Together with reference TRBV11-1 and TRBJ2-5, the CDR3 gives the full variable domain: EAEVAQSPRYKITEKSQAVAFWCDPISGHATLYWYRQILGQGPELLVQFQDESVVDDSQLPKDRFSAERLKGVDSTLKIQPAELGDSAMYLCASSARQGLQETQYFGPGTRLLVL.